This T cell receptor beta chain emerged from a study of PD-1 blockade in classical Hodgkin lymphoma. Indicated time point: cycle 4 day 1 (C4D1), after more than 5 weeks of nivolumab. Each patient experienced a relapse that followed autologous stem cell transplantation, and brentuximab vedotin exposure varied. Magnetic negative selection was used to purify CD4+ T cells from thawed PBMCs. This table comes from immunoSEQ multiplex PCR, and its TCRdb copy is limited to in-frame clones, with some not included. The sample carries 25,000 to 30,000 clones, less than 85% recorded once. CDR3 length: 15 residues. The ends were cut back, 6 bases at V and 9 bases at J, with 23 bases in the middle. In germline, CDR1 is MNHEY, CDR2 SVGAGI.

The rearrangement joins TRBV6-5 to TRBJ2-5; D may be TRBD1 (6 bases). Sequences were derived from CD4+ T cells from blood, sampled before the fourth cycle of nivolumab. This clonotype originated in a human donor with classical Hodgkin lymphoma. In DNA, the CDR3 is TGTGCCAGCAGAAGATGGAGGACAGATAATTTATCCCAGTACTTC. This sequence encodes CASRRWRTDNLSQYF.